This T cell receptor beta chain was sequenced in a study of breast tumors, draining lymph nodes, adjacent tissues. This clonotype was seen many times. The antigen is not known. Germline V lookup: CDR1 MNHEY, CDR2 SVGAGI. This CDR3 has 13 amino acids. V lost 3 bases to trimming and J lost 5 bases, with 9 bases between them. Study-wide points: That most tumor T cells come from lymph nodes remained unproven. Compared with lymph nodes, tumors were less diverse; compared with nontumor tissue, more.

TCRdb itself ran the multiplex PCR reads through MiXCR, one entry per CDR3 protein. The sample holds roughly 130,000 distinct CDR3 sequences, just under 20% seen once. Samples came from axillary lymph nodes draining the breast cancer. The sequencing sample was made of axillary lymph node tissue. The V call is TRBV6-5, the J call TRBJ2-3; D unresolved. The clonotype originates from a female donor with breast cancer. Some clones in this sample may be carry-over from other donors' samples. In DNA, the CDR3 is TGTGCCAGCAGTTATAGGGCTCTAGATACGCAGTATTTT. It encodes CASSYRALDTQYF.